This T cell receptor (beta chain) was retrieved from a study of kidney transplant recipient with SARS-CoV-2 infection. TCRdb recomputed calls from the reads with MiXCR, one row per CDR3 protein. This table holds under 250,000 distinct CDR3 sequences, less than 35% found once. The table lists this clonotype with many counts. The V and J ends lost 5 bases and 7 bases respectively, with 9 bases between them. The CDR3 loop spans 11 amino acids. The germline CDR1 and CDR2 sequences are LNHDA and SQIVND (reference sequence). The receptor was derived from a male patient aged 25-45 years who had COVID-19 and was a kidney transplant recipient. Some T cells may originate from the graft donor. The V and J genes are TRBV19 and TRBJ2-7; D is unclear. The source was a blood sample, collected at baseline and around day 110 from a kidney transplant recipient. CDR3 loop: CASSLGREQYF. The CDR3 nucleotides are TGTGCCAGTAGTTTAGGCCGAGAGCAGTACTTC.